This T cell receptor (beta chain) is drawn from a study of naive and memory T cell subsets. Findings and limits, study-wide: Over 90% of naive TCR sequences appeared only once after error correction, unlike memory subsets. In CD4 and CD8 cells, diversity dropped from naive through EMRA. Especially in CD8 cells, naive repertoires contained a few larger clonotypes, possibly CD45RA-re-expressing memory cells. Naive and memory repertoire findings lacked a ground truth for validation.

Sequential positive selection took CD4 T cells first, then CD8 T cells. Two oligonucleotides, mixed equimolar, formed the beta constant-region primer covering TRBC1 and TRBC2. Ligated cDNA was amplified by four rounds of PCR with nested alpha and beta constant-region primers and SP2. MiXCR, applied by TCRdb to the UMI-ligation and nested PCR reads, yields one record per CDR3 protein. The table lists about 150,000 distinct CDR3 sequences, approximately 22% of them singletons. On this clonotype: Its antigen is currently unknown.

Germline values: CDR1 LNHNV, CDR2 YYDKDF (reference sequence). V was trimmed by 0 bases and J by 7 bases, leaving 21 bases between them. The CDR3 runs 17 residues. This TCR was recovered from a human donor in good health. Sequencing was done on a sample of naive CD4+ T cells from blood. The V call is TRBV15, the J call TRBJ2-5; no reliable D call. As DNA, the CDR3 is TGTGCCACCAGCAGAGATGACCCCCAAGGCGTGAGTGGGACCCAGTACTTC. Protein sequence: CATSRDDPQGVSGTQYF.